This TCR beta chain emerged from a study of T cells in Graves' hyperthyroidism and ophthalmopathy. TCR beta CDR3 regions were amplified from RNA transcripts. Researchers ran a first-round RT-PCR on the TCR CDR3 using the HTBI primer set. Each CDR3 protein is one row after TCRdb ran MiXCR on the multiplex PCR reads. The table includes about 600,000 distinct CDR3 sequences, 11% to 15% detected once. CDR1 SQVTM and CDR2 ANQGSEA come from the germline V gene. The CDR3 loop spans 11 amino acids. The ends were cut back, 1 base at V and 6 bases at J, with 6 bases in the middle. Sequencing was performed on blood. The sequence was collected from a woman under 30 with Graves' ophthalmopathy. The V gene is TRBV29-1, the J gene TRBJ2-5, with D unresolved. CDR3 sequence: CSVEALQTQYF. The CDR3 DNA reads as TGCAGCGTTGAAGCGTTGCAGACCCAGTACTTC.